The next 14 T cell receptor beta chains were all read from a single sample in a study of blood T cell repertoires in COVID-19. Some clones are missing from TCRdb's copy, which holds only in-frame ones; the method was immunoSEQ multiplex PCR. The sample yields some 100,000 clones, roughly nine tenths seen once. The sequencing input was peripheral blood. Receptors were obtained from a human donor with active COVID-19. The donor label of this sample is uncertain.

The CDR3 spells CSVVDGGAFF. In DNA, the CDR3 is TGCAGCGTTGTTGACGGGGGTGCTTTCTTT. The chain uses TRBV29-1 and TRBJ1-1; possible D gene TRBD1, 5 bases. There are 10 residues in the CDR3. V lost 4 bases, J lost 11 bases, and 11 bases lay in between. Germline CDR1 is SQVTM and CDR2 is ANQGSEA.

V gene TRBV28 combines with J gene TRBJ2-1; no definite D call. CDR1 is MDHEN and CDR2 is SYDVKM in the germline V gene. The CDR3 totals 12 residues. Trimming removed 4 bases at V and 7 bases at J, with 8 bases between. Here the CDR3 DNA reads TGTGCCAGCAGTTCCCCCCCGAATGAGCAGTTCTTC. Translated, it gives CASSSPPNEQFF.

The chain carries TRBV5-1 and TRBJ2-7; possible D gene TRBD1, 8 bases. Trimming took off 7 bases at V and 0 bases at J, with 17 bases between the two ends. Germline CDR1 is SGHRS and CDR2 is YFSETQ. This CDR3 has 15 residues. CDR3: CASGRGTGDSYEQYF. The DNA for the CDR3 is TGCGCCAGCGGGAGGGGGACAGGCGACTCCTACGAGCAGTACTTC.

The chain carries TRBV29-1 and TRBJ1-6; D call uncertain. The V gene's germline CDR1 is SQVTM and CDR2 ANQGSEA. CDR3 length equals 17 residues. V was clipped by 3 bases and J by 0 bases, with 15 bases between them. The CDR3 DNA reads as TGCAGCGTTGATAGGCTTCGGGAGAGCTCCTATAATTCACCCCTCCACTTT. It encodes CSVDRLRESSYNSPLHF.

CDR3 protein: CASSKVAEMDRGPSRGDTQYF. Here the CDR3 DNA reads TGTGCCAGCAGCAAAGTCGCTGAGATGGACAGGGGGCCCTCCCGGGGAGATACGCAGTATTTT. The genes are TRBV21-1 and TRBJ2-3; TRBD1, as called in the table, went unchecked against the DNA. TRBV21-1 is noted as a pseudogene. This CDR3 comprises 21 residues.

The rearrangement joins TRBV5-6 to TRBJ2-4; 8 positions agree with TRBD1. CDR1 is SGHDT and CDR2 is YYEEEE in the germline V gene. Trimming took 5 bases from V and 3 from J; bases not matched to a gene: 10. The CDR3 sequence is 16 residues long. The CDR3 sequence: CASSQGAGMGKNIQYF. The CDR3 DNA follows: TGTGCCAGCAGTCAGGGGGCGGGAATGGGCAAAAACATTCAGTACTTC.

This clone was seen just once. The rearrangement joins TRBV15 to TRBJ2-3; D gene ambiguous. The length of the CDR3 is 15 residues. V was shortened by 0 bases and J by 4 bases, with 11 bases between the two germline ends. Per the germline V gene, CDR1 is LNHNV and CDR2 is YYDKDF (reference sequence). The CDR3 DNA sequence: TGTGCCACCAGCAGAGATAAGTGGGCCGCAGATACGCAGTATTTT. Its translation: CATSRDKWAADTQYF.

This clone was counted once. The chain links TRBV18 to TRBJ2-5, with 9 bases matching TRBD2. This CDR3 region has 19 residues. Trimming took 3 bases from V and 1 from J; bases not matched to a gene: 15. Germline V lookup: CDR1 KGHSH, CDR2 LQKENI. This CDR3 is CASSPTGMLAGGTQETQYF. The DNA of the CDR3 is TGTGCCAGCTCACCGACCGGTATGCTCGCGGGGGGGACCCAAGAGACCCAGTACTTC.

The chain recombines TRBV15 with TRBJ2-5, with D possibly matching TRBD2 (5 bases). This CDR3 is built from 15 residues. The V gene lost 3 bases and the J gene lost 1 base, with 12 bases spanning the gap. CDR1 and CDR2 (germline): LNHNV, YYDKDF (reference sequence). In DNA form, the CDR3 reads TGTGCCACCAGCAGGTATCGGGGTCCCCAAGAGACCCAGTACTTC. Protein: CATSRYRGPQETQYF.

The V call is TRBV7-9, the J call TRBJ1-2; D is possibly TRBD1 (6 bases). Germline lookup yields CDR1 SEHNR and CDR2 FQNEAQ (reference sequence). The V gene lost 3 bases and the J gene lost 4 bases, with 12 bases spanning the gap. This CDR3 comprises 14 residues. CDR3: CASSFVAGVYGYTF. The CDR3 nucleotides read TGTGCCAGCAGCTTTGTCGCAGGGGTCTATGGCTACACCTTC. The variable domain in full, with the rest retrieved from reference TRBV7-9 and TRBJ1-2, is DTGVSQNPRHKITKRGQNVTFRCDPISEHNRLYWYRQTLGQGPEFLTYFQNEAQLEKSRLLSDRFSAERPKGSFSTLEIQRTEQGDSAMYLCASSFVAGVYGYTFGSGTRLTVV.

The genes are TRBV10-3 and TRBJ2-1; tentative D call: TRBD2 (7 bases). Germline assignment: CDR1 ENHRY and CDR2 SYGVKD. The CDR3 is made up of 12 amino acids. Trimming cost V 4 bases and J 8 bases, with 9 bases left between them. The CDR3 DNA reads TGTGCCATCAGTGCGGGGGGCTATGAGCAGTTCTTC. Encoded protein: CAISAGGYEQFF.

V is TRBV18 and J is TRBJ2-5; 10 nucleotides line up with TRBD2. With 0 bases clipped from V and 5 bases from J, the junction kept 3 bases outside the gene matches. In germline, CDR1 is KGHSH, CDR2 LQKENI. This CDR3 is 15 amino acids long. The CDR3 DNA reads as TGTGCCAGCTCACCACCTCCGGGACTAGCGGAGACCCAGTACTTC. Encoded protein: CASSPPPGLAETQYF.

A few counts support this clone. The chain carries TRBV4-1 and TRBJ2-2; D possibly corresponds to TRBD2 (6 bases). CDR1 and CDR2 from the germline V gene are MGHRA and YSYEKL. The CDR3 contains 15 residues. V lost 4 bases, J lost 4 bases, and 13 bases lay in between. CDR3 nucleotides: TGCGCCAGCAGCCTCACCGGGAGCCTCACCGGGGAGCTGTTTTTT. Translated, it gives CASSLTGSLTGELFF.

This chain joins TRBV21-1 and TRBJ2-3; the listed D gene, TRBD2, was not tested against the DNA. TRBV21-1 is designated a pseudogene. CDR3 size: 16 residues. Here the CDR3 reads CASSVPSGGSTDTQYF. The CDR3 DNA follows: TGTGCCAGCAGCGTACCTAGCGGGGGGAGCACAGATACGCAGTATTTT.